This TCR beta chain was captured by sequencing in a study of blood T cell repertoires in COVID-19. Study context: From the United States, Italy and Spain came samples of acute and convalescent COVID-19. Nucleic acid was either cDNA or gDNA, and it came from T cells, B-cell-depleted T cells, or PBMCs.

As for this clone: Mismatch with germline at one junction end may stem from a read error.

Germline V gene data show CDR1 as SNHLY and CDR2 as FYNNEI. The CDR3 runs to 15 residues. TCRdb's table, derived via immunoSEQ multiplex PCR, lists solely in-frame clones and lacks some. This table has some 56,000 clones, 80% to 90% appearing once. This TCR was sampled from a human donor in a cohort sampled during active COVID-19. The rearrangement links TRBV2 to TRBJ2-5; 8 positions match TRBD2. The sample taken for sequencing was peripheral blood. CDR3 amino acids: CASGGGRSTGETQYF. CDR3 in DNA: TGCGCCTCCGGGGGGGGCCGATCTACGGGGGAGACCCAGTACTTC.